Listed below are T cell receptor beta chains from one sample, sequenced in a study of T cell responses to AZD1222 COVID-19 vaccine. Sequencing used immunoSEQ multiplex PCR; TCRdb keeps in-frame clones, though not all of them. The profile shows roughly 85,000 clones, 85% to 90% of them singletons. Specimen: peripheral blood, collected on day 0 of AZD1222 vaccination. The receptors originated from an adult in good health. Each CDR3 is given with its conserved first and last residue. The D gene is left open where the match is weak. A clone size is listed for some rows: how often the clone was seen (once, few, many), or a class if it is expanded.

TRBV19	once	TRBD1	TRBJ1-5	CASSPQGASGPQHF	TGTGCCAGTAGTCCCCAGGGGGCCTCCGGGCCCCAGCATTTT
TRBV30	-	TRBD1	TRBJ2-7	CAWKSGTGSYEQYF	TGTGCCTGGAAATCCGGGACAGGGTCCTACGAGCAGTACTTC
TRBV25-1	-	-	TRBJ2-5	CASSESWGRGETQYF	TGTGCCAGCAGTGAATCCTGGGGCAGGGGCGAGACCCAGTACTTC
TRBV3-1/TRBV3-2	-	TRBD2	TRBJ2-3	CASSQDIKRGALGTDTQYF	TGTGCCAGCAGCCAAGATATCAAGCGGGGGGCCCTCGGGACAGATACGCAGTATTTT
TRBV7-2	-	TRBD1	TRBJ1-1	CASSSTGGESEAFF	TGTGCCAGCAGCTCGACAGGGGGCGAGTCCGAAGCTTTCTTT
TRBV28	-	TRBD1	TRBJ2-5	CASSSLQGLGETQYF	TGTGCCAGCAGTTCCCTACAGGGGCTCGGGGAGACCCAGTACTTC
TRBV25-1	-	-	TRBJ1-4	CASRDNEKLFF	TGTGCCAGCAGGGATAATGAAAAACTGTTTTTT
TRBV5-1	few	TRBD1	TRBJ1-5	CASSPDRANQPQHF	TGCGCCAGTAGCCCGGACAGGGCAAATCAGCCCCAGCATTTT
TRBV5-1	-	-	TRBJ2-3	CASRRGDTDTQYF	TGCGCCAGCCGAAGGGGGGACACAGATACGCAGTATTTT
TRBV2	once	TRBD2	TRBJ2-5	CASLAGGEKTQYF	TGTGCCAGCCTGGCGGGAGGGGAGAAGACCCAGTACTTC
TRBV6-5	-	-	TRBJ2-7	CASVRTGTEQYF	TGTGCCAGCGTTCGAACAGGGACCGAGCAGTACTTC
TRBV15	-	-	TRBJ1-6	CATSAGTGNNSPLHF	TGTGCCACCAGCGCGGGGACCGGGAATAATTCACCCCTCCACTTT
TRBV5-5	-	TRBD2	TRBJ2-2	CASSLGGGTGELFF	TGTGCCAGCAGCTTGGGGGGGGGCACCGGGGAGCTGTTTTTT
TRBV25-1	-	-	TRBJ1-5	CASSEVGGGNQPQHF	TGTGCCAGCAGTGAGGTAGGGGGTGGAAATCAGCCCCAGCATTTT
TRBV10-3	-	-	TRBJ1-2	CAISEAPGGYTF	TGTGCCATCAGTGAAGCCCCGGGTGGCTACACCTTC
TRBV5-1	-	TRBD1	TRBJ2-1	CASSSGTGGPYNEQFF	TGCGCCAGCAGCTCCGGGACAGGGGGGCCCTACAATGAGCAGTTCTTC
TRBV28	few	-	TRBJ2-7	CASSSRGQSYEQYF	TGTGCCAGCAGTAGCCGAGGGCAATCCTACGAGCAGTACTTC
TRBV10-1	-	-	TRBJ1-1	CASSENGNTEAFF	TGCGCCAGCAGTGAGAACGGGAACACTGAAGCTTTCTTT
TRBV5-6	-	TRBD1	TRBJ1-5	CASSRTGGNQPQHF	TGTGCCAGCAGCCGGACAGGGGGCAATCAGCCCCAGCATTTT
TRBV6-2/TRBV6-3	-	TRBD2	TRBJ2-2	CASSRGTSGRTNTGELFF	TGTGCCAGCAGCCGTGGGACTAGCGGGAGAACGAACACCGGGGAGCTGTTTTTT
TRBV24-1	-	-	TRBJ2-5	CATSAGNFPQETQYF	TGTGCCACCAGTGCTGGGAACTTTCCACAAGAGACCCAGTACTTC
TRBV13	-	-	TRBJ2-7	CASSLGGAYRYF	TGTGCCAGCAGCTTAGGAGGGGCGTATCGGTACTTC
TRBV28	-	-	TRBJ2-7	CASSLGYEQYF	TGTGCCAGCAGTTTAGGGTACGAGCAGTACTTC
TRBV7-9	-	-	TRBJ1-2	CASSSGAYGYTF	TGTGCCAGCAGCTCCGGGGCCTATGGCTACACCTTC
TRBV27	-	TRBD1	TRBJ1-1	CATLNLDRAPRAFF	TGTGCCACCCTCAACTTGGACAGGGCTCCCCGGGCTTTCTTT
TRBV28	once	TRBD2	TRBJ2-7	CASSLGLVYEQYF	TGTGCCAGCAGTTTGGGACTAGTCTACGAGCAGTACTTC
TRBV5-1	-	-	TRBJ2-1	CASSHRQGWGSYNEQFF	TGCGCCAGCAGCCACCGCCAGGGTTGGGGCTCCTACAATGAGCAGTTCTTC
TRBV20-1	-	-	TRBJ2-7	CSLPDTVEQYF	TGCAGTCTCCCTGATACAGTCGAGCAGTACTTC
TRBV24-1	-	-	TRBJ2-2	CATSPAAVTGELFF	TGTGCCACCAGTCCGGCGGCGGTCACCGGGGAGCTGTTTTTT
TRBV12-2	-	-	TRBJ2-2	CASRSRQGNTGELFF	TGTGCAAGTCGCTCCCGACAGGGGAACACCGGGGAGCTGTTTTTT
TRBV28	-	TRBD1	TRBJ1-5	CASRTNRDSLNQPQHF	TGTGCCAGCAGGACCAACCGGGACAGCCTCAATCAGCCCCAGCATTTT
TRBV11-3	-	-	TRBJ2-2	CASSLDSRGGNTGELFF	TGTGCCAGCAGCTTAGACAGCAGGGGAGGGAACACCGGGGAGCTGTTTTTT
TRBV19	-	TRBD1	TRBJ1-4	CASRDRGSEKLFF	TGTGCCAGTAGGGACAGGGGGAGTGAAAAACTGTTTTTT
TRBV23-1	-	-	TRBJ1-1	CASSQPGRLNTEAFF	TGCGCCAGCAGTCAACCGGGACGGCTGAACACTGAAGCTTTCTTT
TRBV7-3	-	TRBD1	TRBJ2-7	CASSQTGAREQYF	TGTGCCAGCAGCCAGACAGGGGCGAGGGAGCAGTACTTC
TRBV14	-	TRBD1	TRBJ1-4	CASSAQQGGEKLFF	TGTGCCAGCAGCGCCCAACAAGGGGGCGAAAAACTGTTTTTT
TRBV10-3	-	TRBD1	TRBJ2-7	CAISELGTGPYEQYF	TGTGCCATCAGTGAGCTGGGGACAGGGCCCTACGAGCAGTACTTC
TRBV4-2	-	-	TRBJ1-2	CASSQDWSGAYGYTF	TGTGCCAGCAGCCAAGATTGGTCAGGGGCCTATGGCTACACCTTC
TRBV7-2	-	-	TRBJ1-5	CASSTSNQPQHF	TGTGCCAGCTCAACTAGCAATCAGCCCCAGCATTTT
TRBV5-1	-	TRBD1	TRBJ1-5	CASSLQGPNQPQHF	TGCGCCAGCAGCTTACAGGGGCCCAATCAGCCCCAGCATTTT
TRBV7-9	-	-	TRBJ2-4	CASSLVSGPLAKNIQYF	TGTGCCAGCAGCTTAGTTTCGGGGCCCCTAGCCAAAAACATTCAGTACTTC
TRBV2	-	-	TRBJ1-6	CASSGRAESPLHF	TGTGCCAGCAGTGGCAGGGCCGAGTCACCCCTCCACTTT
TRBV28	once	-	TRBJ1-2	CASTLGRWGARDYGYTF	TGTGCCAGCACCCTAGGCCGGTGGGGGGCAAGGGACTATGGCTACACCTTC
TRBV27	-	-	TRBJ1-1	CASSSQGRTEAFF	TGTGCCAGCAGTTCTCAGGGGAGAACTGAAGCTTTCTTT
TRBV7-9	-	TRBD1	TRBJ2-2	CASSPSDRGATGELFF	TGTGCCAGCAGCCCCTCGGACAGGGGGGCCACCGGGGAGCTGTTTTTT
TRBV19	few	-	TRBJ1-2	CASSFRQVTFLYGYTF	TGTGCCAGTAGTTTCCGACAGGTTACGTTTCTCTATGGCTACACCTTC
TRBV13	once	-	TRBJ1-3	CASSPPPNSGNTIYF	TGTGCCAGCAGCCCACCGCCGAACTCTGGAAACACCATATATTTT
TRBV5-4	-	TRBD1	TRBJ1-3	CASSSQGAGNTIYF	TGTGCCAGCAGCTCCCAGGGGGCAGGAAACACCATATATTTT